The 19 T cell receptor beta chains in this list originate from one sample, sequenced in a study of blood T cell repertoires in COVID-19. The table came from immunoSEQ multiplex PCR; TCRdb's copy has only in-frame clones and leaves some out. The profile shows 250,000 to 350,000 clones, 85% to 90% of them singletons. The source material was PBMCs or T cells enriched from blood (not recorded which). Receptors were obtained from a woman aged 18-30 years who had recovered from COVID-19.

V usage is TRBV15 and J usage is TRBJ2-7; a weak D match, TRBD2 (5 bases). This CDR3 comprises 13 residues. The V gene lost 1 base and the J gene lost 3 bases, with 7 bases spanning the gap. Germline V gives CDR1 LNHNV, CDR2 YYDKDF (reference sequence). CDR3 nucleotides: TGTGCCACCAGCAGAGGTGGACTCTACGAGCAGTACTTC. It yields the protein CATSRGGLYEQYF.

V usage is TRBV6-5 and J usage is TRBJ2-3; TRBD2 matches at 7 bases. The CDR3 is 14 amino acids. Germline values: CDR1 MNHEY, CDR2 SVGAGI. Losses at the gene ends were 6 bases for V and 0 bases for J; bases not matched to a gene: 3. CDR3 region: CASSKRGSTDTQYF. The CDR3 DNA reads as TGTGCCAGCAGCAAGCGGGGTAGCACAGATACGCAGTATTTT.

This chain uses TRBV24-1 with TRBJ1-2; tentatively, D is TRBD1 (6 bases). This CDR3 is built from 14 residues. The V gene's germline CDR1 is KGHDR and CDR2 SFDVKD. The V and J ends lost 0 bases and 4 bases respectively, with 8 bases between them. The DNA for the CDR3 is TGTGCCACCAGTGATTTGTCCAGGGGCTATGGCTACACCTTC. This encodes CATSDLSRGYGYTF.

This chain connects TRBV7-9 to TRBJ1-2, with 10 bases that match TRBD1. CDR3 length: 14 residues. The germline CDR1 and CDR2 sequences are SEHNR and FQNEAQ (reference sequence). The junction had 7 bases not matched to a gene; V was cut back by 4 bases and J by 8 bases. The CDR3: CASSSGTGVWGYTF. The CDR3 DNA reads as TGTGCCAGCAGCTCCGGGACAGGGGTTTGGGGCTACACCTTC.

The chain recombines TRBV19 with TRBJ1-5; D gene uncertain. Trimming shortened V by 5 bases and J by 4 bases, and 18 bases separated the two germline ends. From germline, CDR1 is LNHDA and CDR2 SQIVND (reference sequence). The CDR3 runs to 16 residues. The CDR3 region has the DNA TGTGCCAGTAGTCCCGCCGGGTCCCGAGGGAATCAGCCCCAGCATTTT. Translated, it gives CASSPAGSRGNQPQHF.

Here the CDR3 DNA reads TGCGCCAGCAGGGGGACTAGCGTTTACAATGAGCAGTTCTTC. Translation: CASRGTSVYNEQFF. The rearrangement uses TRBV5-1 and TRBJ2-1, with TRBD2 identical over 10 bases. The CDR3 is 14 amino acids. Germline V gives CDR1 SGHRS, CDR2 YFSETQ. J gave up 4 bases and V 5 bases, and 3 bases lay outside the gene matches.

This rearrangement joins TRBV18 to TRBJ2-2; possibly TRBD2 for D (5 bases). From germline, CDR1 is KGHSH and CDR2 LQKENI. Trimming left V 4 bases short and J 0 bases short, with 15 bases between. CDR3 length: 17 residues. The DNA of the CDR3 is TGTGCCAGCTCACGCTCGAGGACTTCGTCGAACACCGGGGAGCTGTTTTTT. Its protein is CASSRSRTSSNTGELFF.

The rearrangement joins TRBV6-5 to TRBJ2-3, with 7 bases matching TRBD1. This CDR3 contains 14 residues. Germline values: CDR1 MNHEY, CDR2 SVGAGI. The V segment lost 6 bases and the J segment 2 bases; nucleotides outside the gene matches: 5. In nucleotides, the CDR3 is TGTGCCAGCAGGGTCGACAGGGACACAGATACGCAGTATTTT. As protein: CASRVDRDTDTQYF.

The chain carries TRBV2 and TRBJ2-3; 8 nucleotides align to TRBD2. Per germline, CDR1 SNHLY and CDR2 FYNNEI. Unmatched junction bases numbered 11, after V lost 8 bases and J lost 4 bases. This CDR3 spans 15 amino acids. The CDR3 is CASPVLAGGPDTQYF. The CDR3, as DNA: TGTGCCAGCCCTGTTCTAGCGGGCGGACCAGATACGCAGTATTTT.

This chain joins TRBV4-2 and TRBJ2-5, with 9 bases lining up with TRBD2. Germline V CDR1 and CDR2: LGHNA, YNFKEQ. V gave up 0 bases and J gave up 6 bases; unmatched junction bases: 8. The CDR3 contains 16 residues. The CDR3 region is CASSQDLAGGRKTQYF. CDR3 sequence (DNA): TGTGCCAGCAGCCAAGATTTGGCGGGGGGGCGGAAGACCCAGTACTTC.

The chain couples TRBV18 to TRBJ2-2; TRBD2 might be the D (5 bases). Per the germline V gene, CDR1 is KGHSH and CDR2 is LQKENI. This CDR3 comprises 16 residues. Deletions cut 5 bases from V and 6 bases from J, with 19 bases between. In DNA form, the CDR3 reads TGTGCCAGCTCAGTACGCCGGGATATATATCCCGGGGAGCTGTTTTTT. It yields the protein CASSVRRDIYPGELFF.

This chain joins TRBV5-6 and TRBJ1-1, with TRBD1 as a possible D gene (5 bases). Trimming took off 2 bases at V and 1 base at J, with 9 bases between the two ends. The CDR3 covers 14 residues. From germline, CDR1 is SGHDT and CDR2 YYEEEE. CDR3 residues: CASSLPGENTEAFF. CDR3 DNA sequence: TGTGCCAGCAGCTTACCGGGGGAGAACACTGAAGCTTTCTTT.

The chain uses TRBV27 and TRBJ2-1, with D perhaps matching TRBD1 (6 bases). The CDR3 is 13 residues long. The germline V gene encodes CDR1 MNHEY and CDR2 SMNVEV (reference sequence). Trimming took 6 bases from V and 8 from J, leaving 14 bases between them. CDR3: CASRRTVYDEQFF. The CDR3 DNA is TGTGCCAGCAGACGGACAGTTTACGATGAGCAGTTCTTC.

V gene TRBV5-1 combines with J gene TRBJ2-2, with TRBD1 identical over 11 bases. Germline V gene lookup returns CDR1 SGHRS and CDR2 YFSETQ. CDR3 length: 16 amino acids. V lost 3 bases to trimming and J lost 3 bases; unmatched junction nucleotides: 4. The CDR3 DNA follows: TGCGCCAGCAGCTGGGGGACAGGGGGTTACACCGGGGAGCTGTTTTTT. It encodes CASSWGTGGYTGELFF.

Only a few counts were recorded for this clone. This chain uses TRBV14 with TRBJ2-7; D is ambiguous. Germline-derived CDR1 and CDR2 are SGHDN and FVKESK. V was shortened by 4 bases and J by 4 bases, with 8 bases between the two germline ends. The CDR3 totals 12 residues. The CDR3 reads CASSRASYEQYF. For the CDR3, the DNA is TGTGCCAGCAGCCGGGCATCTTACGAGCAGTACTTC.

The chain employs TRBV5-1 and TRBJ2-5, with D possibly matching TRBD2 (6 bases). Trimming removed 4 bases at V and 2 bases at J, with 12 bases between. Per the germline V gene, CDR1 is SGHRS and CDR2 is YFSETQ. CDR3 length: 14 residues. CDR3 amino acids: CASSHPRGQETQYF. CDR3 DNA: TGCGCCAGCAGCCATCCCCGGGGGCAAGAGACCCAGTACTTC.

The chain is built from TRBV9 and TRBJ1-1; 10 nucleotides agree with TRBD1. The CDR3 loop spans 19 amino acids. With V trimmed by 3 bases and J by 1 base, 15 bases remained unmatched. Germline-derived CDR1 and CDR2 are SGDLS and YYNGEE. The DNA of the CDR3 is TGTGCCAGCAGCGCCCGGGACAGGGGCTACCTAAAGGGGAACACTGAAGCTTTCTTT. As protein: CASSARDRGYLKGNTEAFF. Full variable domain (missing parts from reference TRBV9 and TRBJ1-1): DSGVTQTPKHLITATGQRVTLRCSPRSGDLSVYWYQQSLDQGLQFLIQYYNGEERAKGNILERFSAQQFPDLHSELNLSSLELGDSALYFCASSARDRGYLKGNTEAFFGQGTRLTVV.

The chain uses TRBV5-1 and TRBJ2-3, with D possibly being TRBD1 (6 bases). Looked up from germline, CDR1 is SGHRS and CDR2 is YFSETQ. V shed 2 bases and J shed 4 bases, with 11 bases lying between them. The CDR3 is 14 amino acids. DNA of the CDR3: TGCGCCAGCAGCTTTGGCCAGGGGCCAGATACGCAGTATTTT. It specifies CASSFGQGPDTQYF.

The DNA of the CDR3 is TGTGCCAGCAGCTTTGGTCCAGACAGTTCTAACTATGGCTACACCTTC. This codes for CASSFGPDSSNYGYTF. The chain uses TRBV7-9 and TRBJ1-2, with D possibly TRBD1 on 5 matching bases. Trimming shortened V by 3 bases and J by 0 bases, and 14 bases separated the two germline ends. Germline CDR1 is SEHNR and CDR2 is FQNEAQ (reference sequence). CDR3 length equals 16 residues.